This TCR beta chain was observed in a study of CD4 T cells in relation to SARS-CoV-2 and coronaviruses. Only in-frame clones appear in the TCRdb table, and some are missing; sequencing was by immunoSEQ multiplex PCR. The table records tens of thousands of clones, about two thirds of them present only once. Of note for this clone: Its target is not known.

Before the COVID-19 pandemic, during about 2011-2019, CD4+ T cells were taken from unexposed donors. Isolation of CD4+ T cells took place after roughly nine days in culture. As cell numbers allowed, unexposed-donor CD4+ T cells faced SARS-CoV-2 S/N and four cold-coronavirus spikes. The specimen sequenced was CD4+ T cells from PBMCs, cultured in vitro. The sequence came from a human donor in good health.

CDR3 loop: CASSLEGGWLAKNIQYF. DNA for the CDR3: TGTGCCAGCAGCTTGGAGGGGGGATGGCTAGCCAAAAACATTCAGTACTTC. The chain joins TRBV5-5 to TRBJ2-4; D tentatively fits TRBD1 or TRBD2 (6 bases each). The CDR3 covers 17 residues. Trimming left V 0 bases short and J 0 bases short, with 13 bases between. CDR1 and CDR2 (germline): SGHKS, YYEKEE (reference sequence).